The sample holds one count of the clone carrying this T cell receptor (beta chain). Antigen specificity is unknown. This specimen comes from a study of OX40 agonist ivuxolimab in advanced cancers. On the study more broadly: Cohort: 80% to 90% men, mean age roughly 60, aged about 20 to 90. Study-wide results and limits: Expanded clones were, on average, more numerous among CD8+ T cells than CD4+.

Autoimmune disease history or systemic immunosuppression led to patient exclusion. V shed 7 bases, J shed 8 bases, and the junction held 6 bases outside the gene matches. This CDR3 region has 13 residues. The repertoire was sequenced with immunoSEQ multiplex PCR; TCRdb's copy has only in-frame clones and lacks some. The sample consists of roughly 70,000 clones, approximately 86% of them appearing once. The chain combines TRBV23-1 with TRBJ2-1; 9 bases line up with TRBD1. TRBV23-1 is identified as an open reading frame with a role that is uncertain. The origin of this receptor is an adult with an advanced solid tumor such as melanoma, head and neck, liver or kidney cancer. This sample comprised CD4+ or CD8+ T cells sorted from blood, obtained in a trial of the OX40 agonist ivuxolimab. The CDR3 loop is CASTRDRVHEQFF. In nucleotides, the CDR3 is TGCGCCAGCACCCGGGACAGGGTGCATGAGCAGTTCTTC.